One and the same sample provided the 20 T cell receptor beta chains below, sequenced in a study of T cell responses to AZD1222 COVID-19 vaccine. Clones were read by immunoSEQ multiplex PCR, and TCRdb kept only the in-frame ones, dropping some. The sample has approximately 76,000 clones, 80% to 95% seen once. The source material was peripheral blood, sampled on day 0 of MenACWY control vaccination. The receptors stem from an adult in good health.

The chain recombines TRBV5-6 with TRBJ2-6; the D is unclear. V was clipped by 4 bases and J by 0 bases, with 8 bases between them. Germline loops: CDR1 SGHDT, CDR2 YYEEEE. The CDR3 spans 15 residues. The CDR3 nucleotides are TGTGCCAGCAGCCTACCAAACTCTGGGGCCAACGTCCTGACTTTC. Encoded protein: CASSLPNSGANVLTF.

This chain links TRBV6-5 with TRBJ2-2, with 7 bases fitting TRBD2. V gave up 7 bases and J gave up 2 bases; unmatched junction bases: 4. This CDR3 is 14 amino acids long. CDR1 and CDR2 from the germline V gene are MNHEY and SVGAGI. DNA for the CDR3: TGTGCCAGCAACGGGAGGACTAACACCGGGGAGCTGTTTTTT. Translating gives CASNGRTNTGELFF.

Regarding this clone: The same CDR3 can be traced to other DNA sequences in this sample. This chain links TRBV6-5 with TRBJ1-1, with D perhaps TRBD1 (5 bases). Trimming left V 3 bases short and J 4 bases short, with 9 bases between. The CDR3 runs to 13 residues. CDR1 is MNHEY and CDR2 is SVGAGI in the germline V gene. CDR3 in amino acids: CASSYGGGTEAFF. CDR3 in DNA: TGTGCCAGCAGTTATGGGGGAGGCACTGAAGCTTTCTTT.

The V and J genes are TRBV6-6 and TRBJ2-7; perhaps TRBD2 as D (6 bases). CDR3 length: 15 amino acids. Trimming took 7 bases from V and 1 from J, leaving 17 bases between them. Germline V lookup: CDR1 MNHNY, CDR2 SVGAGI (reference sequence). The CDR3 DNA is TGTGCCAGCATCTCAACACCGGGACTTTCCTACGAGCAGTACTTC. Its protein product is CASISTPGLSYEQYF.

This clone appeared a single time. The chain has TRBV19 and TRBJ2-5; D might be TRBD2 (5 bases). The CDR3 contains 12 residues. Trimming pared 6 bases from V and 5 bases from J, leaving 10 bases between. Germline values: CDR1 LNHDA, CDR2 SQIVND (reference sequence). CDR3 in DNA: TGTGCCAGTAGCGAGGGCGGCGAGACCCAGTACTTC. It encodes CASSEGGETQYF.

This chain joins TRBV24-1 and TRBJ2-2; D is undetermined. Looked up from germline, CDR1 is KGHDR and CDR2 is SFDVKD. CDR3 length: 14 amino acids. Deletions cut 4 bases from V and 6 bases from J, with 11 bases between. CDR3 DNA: TGTGCCACCAGTGACCCAGGCCTAGCCGGGGAGCTGTTTTTT. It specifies CATSDPGLAGELFF.

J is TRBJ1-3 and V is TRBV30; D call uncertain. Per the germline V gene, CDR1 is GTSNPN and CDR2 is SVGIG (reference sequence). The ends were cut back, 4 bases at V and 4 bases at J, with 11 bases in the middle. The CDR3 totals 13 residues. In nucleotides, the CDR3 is TGTGCCTGGACCTGGACGCGGGGAAACACCATATATTTT. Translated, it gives CAWTWTRGNTIYF.

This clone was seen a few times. Here the CDR3 reads CASSPSSSSTEQYF. The CDR3 region has the DNA TGTGCCAGCAGCCCTTCCTCCTCCTCGACCGAGCAGTACTTC. The J gene is TRBJ2-7, the V gene TRBV6-6; no definite D call. V lost 6 bases, J lost 6 bases, and 18 bases lay in between. The CDR3 contains 14 residues. Germline assignment: CDR1 MNHNY and CDR2 SVGAGI (reference sequence).

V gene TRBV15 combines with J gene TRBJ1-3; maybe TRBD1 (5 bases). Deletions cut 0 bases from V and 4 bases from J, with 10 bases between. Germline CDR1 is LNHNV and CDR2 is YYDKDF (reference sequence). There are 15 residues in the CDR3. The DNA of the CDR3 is TGTGCCACCAGCAGAGATAGGGACTGGGGAAACACCATATATTTT. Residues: CATSRDRDWGNTIYF.

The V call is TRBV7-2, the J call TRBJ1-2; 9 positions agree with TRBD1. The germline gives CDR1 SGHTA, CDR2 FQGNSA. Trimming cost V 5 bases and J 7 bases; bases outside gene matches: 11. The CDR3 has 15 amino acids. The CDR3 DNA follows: TGTGCCAGCAGCGGGGACAGGGTGTTCTTGGGTGGCTACACCTTC. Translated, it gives CASSGDRVFLGGYTF.

The CDR3 nucleotides are TGTGCCAGCAGCGTAGGGACTAGCGGGAGGGCCTACGAGCAGTACTTC. Encoded protein: CASSVGTSGRAYEQYF. The chain joins TRBV9 to TRBJ2-7, with TRBD2 identical over 15 bases. Germline-derived CDR1 and CDR2 are SGDLS and YYNGEE. The ends lost 0 bases at V and 2 bases at J; junction bases unmatched: 0. The CDR3 sequence is 16 residues long.

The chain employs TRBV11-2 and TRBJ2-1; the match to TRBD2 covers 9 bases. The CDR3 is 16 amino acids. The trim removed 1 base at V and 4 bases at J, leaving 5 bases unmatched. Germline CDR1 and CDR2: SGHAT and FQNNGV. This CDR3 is CASSLGLAGLYNEQFF. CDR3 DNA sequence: TGTGCCAGCAGCTTAGGTCTAGCGGGATTATACAATGAGCAGTTCTTC.

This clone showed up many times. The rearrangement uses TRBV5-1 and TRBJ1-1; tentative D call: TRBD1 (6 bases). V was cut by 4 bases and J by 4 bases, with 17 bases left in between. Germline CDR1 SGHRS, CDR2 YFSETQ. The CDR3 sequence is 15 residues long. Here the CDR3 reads CASSRGGGDGTEAFF. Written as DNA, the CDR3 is TGCGCCAGCAGCCGGGGAGGGGGAGATGGCACTGAAGCTTTCTTT. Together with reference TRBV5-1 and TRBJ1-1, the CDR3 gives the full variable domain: KAGVTQTPRYLIKTRGQQVTLSCSPISGHRSVSWYQQTPGQGLQFLFEYFSETQRNKGNFPGRFSGRQFSNSRSEMNVSTLELGDSALYLCASSRGGGDGTEAFFGQGTRLTVV.

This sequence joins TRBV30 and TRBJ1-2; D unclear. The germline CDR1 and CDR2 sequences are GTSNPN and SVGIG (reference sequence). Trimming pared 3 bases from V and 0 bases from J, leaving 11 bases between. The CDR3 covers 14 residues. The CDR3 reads CAWSGGTTNYGYTF. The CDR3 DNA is TGTGCCTGGAGCGGAGGCACTACTAACTATGGCTACACCTTC.

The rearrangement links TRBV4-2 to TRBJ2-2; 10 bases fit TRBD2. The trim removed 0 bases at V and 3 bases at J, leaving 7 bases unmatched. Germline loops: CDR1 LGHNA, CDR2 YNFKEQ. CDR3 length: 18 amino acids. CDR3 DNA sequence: TGTGCCAGCAGCCAAGATTTCCGGCTAGCGGGAGACACCGGGGAGCTGTTTTTT. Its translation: CASSQDFRLAGDTGELFF.

The CDR3 DNA sequence: TGTGCCAGCAGCAGCCTCCTAGCGGGAGGAGGCGGGGAGCTGTTTTTT. Translating it yields CASSSLLAGGGGELFF. The chain employs TRBV14 and TRBJ2-2, with TRBD2 matching over 11 bases. With V trimmed by 5 bases and J by 7 bases, 9 bases remained unmatched. The CDR3 extends over 16 amino acids. CDR1 is SGHDN, CDR2 FVKESK, per germline.

CDR3 sequence: CASSMGLGQSGTDTQYF. The CDR3 DNA follows: TGTGCCAGCAGCATGGGGTTAGGGCAGTCAGGCACAGATACGCAGTATTTT. V is TRBV5-5 and J is TRBJ2-3; no reliable D call. This CDR3 spans 17 amino acids. Germline V gene sequence: CDR1 SGHKS, CDR2 YYEKEE (reference sequence). Trimming left V 4 bases short and J 1 base short, with 19 bases between.

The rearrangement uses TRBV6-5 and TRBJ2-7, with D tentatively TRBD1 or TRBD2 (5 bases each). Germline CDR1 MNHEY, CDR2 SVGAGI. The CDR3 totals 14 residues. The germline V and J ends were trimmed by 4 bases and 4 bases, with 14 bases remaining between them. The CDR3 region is CASSSPGTTYEQYF. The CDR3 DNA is TGTGCCAGCAGTTCCCCCGGGACCACATACGAGCAGTACTTC.

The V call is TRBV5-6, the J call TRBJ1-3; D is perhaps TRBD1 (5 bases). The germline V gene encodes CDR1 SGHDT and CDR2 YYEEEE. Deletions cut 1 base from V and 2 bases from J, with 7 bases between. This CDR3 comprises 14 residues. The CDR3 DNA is TGTGCCAGCAGCTTGTGGGGGACTGGAAACACCATATATTTT. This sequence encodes CASSLWGTGNTIYF.

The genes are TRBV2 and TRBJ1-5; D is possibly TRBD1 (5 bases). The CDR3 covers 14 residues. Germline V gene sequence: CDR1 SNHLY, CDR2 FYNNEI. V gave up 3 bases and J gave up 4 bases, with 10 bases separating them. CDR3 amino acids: CASSDRTTNQPQHF. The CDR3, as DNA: TGTGCCAGCAGTGATCGGACAACGAATCAGCCCCAGCATTTT. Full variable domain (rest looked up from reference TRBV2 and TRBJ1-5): EPEVTQTPSHQVTQMGQEVILRCVPISNHLYFYWYRQILGQKVEFLVSFYNNEISEKSEIFDDQFSVERPDGSNFTLKIRSTKLEDSAMYFCASSDRTTNQPQHFGDGTRLSIL.